This T cell receptor beta chain was identified during a study of graft-versus-host responses after intestinal transplantation. Only in-frame clones appear in the TCRdb table, and some are missing; sequencing was by immunoSEQ multiplex PCR. The table has about 90,000 clones, less than 90% seen once. This CDR3 comprises 18 residues. V lost 3 bases, J lost 0 bases, and 15 bases lay in between. The germline V gene encodes CDR1 ENHRY and CDR2 SYGVKD. Concerning this clone: Its specificity is unknown.

The chain is built from TRBV10-3 and TRBJ2-6; D may correspond to TRBD1 or TRBD2 (5 bases each). The sequenced sample was unstimulated CD8+ T cells sorted from spleen or lymph node cells, obtained before intestinal transplant. The TCR originated in a human donor who received an intestinal transplant. DNA of the CDR3: TGTGCCATCAGTGATGGGACCTACTCTTTCTCTGGGGCCAACGTCCTGACTTTC. It translates to CAISDGTYSFSGANVLTF.